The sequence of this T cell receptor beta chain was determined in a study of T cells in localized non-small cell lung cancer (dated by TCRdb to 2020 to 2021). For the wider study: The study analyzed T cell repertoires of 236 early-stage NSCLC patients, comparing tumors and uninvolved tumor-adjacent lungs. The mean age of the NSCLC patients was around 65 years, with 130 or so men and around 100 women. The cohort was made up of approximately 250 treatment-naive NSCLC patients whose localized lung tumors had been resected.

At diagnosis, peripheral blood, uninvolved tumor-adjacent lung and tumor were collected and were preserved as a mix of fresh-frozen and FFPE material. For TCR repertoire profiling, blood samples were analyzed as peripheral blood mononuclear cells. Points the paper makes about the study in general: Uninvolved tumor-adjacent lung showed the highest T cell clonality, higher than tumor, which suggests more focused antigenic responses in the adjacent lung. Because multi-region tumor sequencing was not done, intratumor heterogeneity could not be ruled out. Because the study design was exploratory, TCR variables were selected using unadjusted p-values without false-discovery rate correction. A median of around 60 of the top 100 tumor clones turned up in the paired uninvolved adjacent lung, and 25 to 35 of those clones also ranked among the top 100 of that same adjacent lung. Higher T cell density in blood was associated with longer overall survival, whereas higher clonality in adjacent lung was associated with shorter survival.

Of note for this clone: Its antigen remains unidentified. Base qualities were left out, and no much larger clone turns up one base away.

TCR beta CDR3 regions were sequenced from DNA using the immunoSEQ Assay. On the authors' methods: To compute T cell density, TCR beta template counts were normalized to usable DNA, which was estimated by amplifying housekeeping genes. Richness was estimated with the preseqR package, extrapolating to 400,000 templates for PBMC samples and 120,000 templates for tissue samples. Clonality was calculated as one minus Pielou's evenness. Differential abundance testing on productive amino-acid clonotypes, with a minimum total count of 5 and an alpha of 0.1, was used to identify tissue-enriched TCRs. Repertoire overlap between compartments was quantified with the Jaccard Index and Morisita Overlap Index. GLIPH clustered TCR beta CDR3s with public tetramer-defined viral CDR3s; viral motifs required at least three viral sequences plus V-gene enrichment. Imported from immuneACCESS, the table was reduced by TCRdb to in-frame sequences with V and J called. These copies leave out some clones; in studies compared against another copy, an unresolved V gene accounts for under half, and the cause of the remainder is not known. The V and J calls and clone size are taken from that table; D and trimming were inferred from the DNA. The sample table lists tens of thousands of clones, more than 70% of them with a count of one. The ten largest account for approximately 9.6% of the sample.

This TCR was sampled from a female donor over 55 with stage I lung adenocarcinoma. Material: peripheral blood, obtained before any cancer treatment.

The bases are TGTGCCATCTCCGACAGGGGTGGGCAGCCCCAGCATTTT. The resulting protein is CAISDRGGQPQHF. The receptor chain draws on TRBV28 and TRBJ1-5, with TRBD1 identical over 8 junction bases. There are 13 amino acids in the CDR3, from cysteine to phenylalanine inclusive. CDR3 DNA only is kept here, 39 bases in frame from base 1. CDR1 MDHEN and CDR2 SYDVKM were looked up in the germline V gene. At the junction V is shortened by 10 bases and J by 7 bases; bases outside the gene matches: 9. Supplemented by the reference TRBV28 and TRBJ1-5 proteins around the CDR3, the complete variable domain is DVKVTQSSRYLVKRTGEKVFLECVQDMDHENMFWYRQDPGLGLRLIYFSYDVKMKEKGDIPEGYSVSREKKERFSLILESASTNQTSMYLCAISDRGGQPQHFGDGTRLSIL.